Listed below are T cell receptor beta chains from one sample, sequenced in a study of cytomegalovirus exposure and HLA in healthy donors. Profiling relied on immunoSEQ multiplex PCR, and the TCRdb table lists in-frame clones only, not all of them. In the table there are some 140,000 clones, 70% to 75% of which are singletons. The sample comprised PBMCs. The source is a woman aged 40 to 50 in good health and CMV-seronegative. Both conserved end residues are part of each CDR3. Each record gives: clone size, J gene, D gene, V gene, CDR3 length, CDR3 protein, CDR3 DNA. D genes are given only for firm matches. Clone size is not always given. Where it is, it says once, few, many or a class for expanded clones.

size: .; J: TRBJ2-1; D: .; V: TRBV5-1; length: 13; CDR3: CASSFDSEDEQFF; DNA: TGCGCCAGCAGCTTCGACAGCGAGGATGAGCAGTTCTTC
size: .; J: TRBJ2-5; D: .; V: TRBV7-2; length: 15; CDR3: CASSLGLARQETQYF; DNA: TGTGCCAGCAGCTTAGGCTTGGCTAGACAAGAGACCCAGTACTTC
size: .; J: TRBJ2-3; D: TRBD2; V: TRBV18; length: 16; CDR3: CASSPGLAGATDTQYF; DNA: TGTGCCAGCTCCCCGGGACTAGCGGGGGCCACAGATACGCAGTATTTT
size: once; J: TRBJ2-3; D: .; V: TRBV7-3; length: 15; CDR3: CASSPLARKTDTQYF; DNA: TGTGCCAGCAGCCCCCTAGCGAGGAAGACAGATACGCAGTATTTT
size: few; J: TRBJ1-4; D: .; V: TRBV2; length: 13; CDR3: CASRNGVNEKLFF; DNA: TGTGCCAGCAGAAACGGGGTTAATGAAAAACTGTTTTTT
size: .; J: TRBJ2-5; D: TRBD1; V: TRBV7-6; length: 17; CDR3: CASSGRAGDRGQRSQYF; DNA: TGTGCCAGCAGCGGCCGAGCAGGTGACAGGGGCCAGCGTAGCCAGTACTTC
size: .; J: TRBJ2-5; D: .; V: TRBV2; length: 16; CDR3: CASSDLNTPDQETQYF; DNA: TGTGCCAGCAGTGATCTTAATACGCCAGACCAAGAGACCCAGTACTTC
size: .; J: TRBJ2-1; D: .; V: TRBV10-3; length: 12; CDR3: CAIRTQGNEQFF; DNA: TGTGCCATCAGAACTCAGGGCAATGAGCAGTTCTTC
size: few; J: TRBJ1-2; D: .; V: TRBV4-3; length: 15; CDR3: CASSQGLPATYGYTF; DNA: TGCGCCAGCAGCCAAGGTCTTCCAGCGACGTATGGCTACACCTTC
size: .; J: TRBJ2-1; D: .; V: TRBV27; length: 15; CDR3: CASSHPGLLGNEQFF; DNA: TGTGCCAGCAGCCACCCAGGACTCCTTGGCAATGAGCAGTTCTTC
size: .; J: TRBJ1-5; D: .; V: TRBV9; length: 15; CDR3: CASSSSGDSNQPQHF; DNA: TGTGCCAGCAGTTCAAGCGGGGATAGCAATCAGCCCCAGCATTTT
size: .; J: TRBJ1-2; D: TRBD1; V: TRBV27; length: 14; CDR3: CASSSTGEGYGYTF; DNA: TGTGCCAGCAGTTCGACAGGGGAGGGGTATGGCTACACCTTC
size: .; J: TRBJ2-2; D: .; V: TRBV2; length: 13; CDR3: CASSFYRAGELFF; DNA: TGTGCCAGCAGTTTCTACAGGGCCGGGGAGCTGTTTTTT
size: .; J: TRBJ2-6; D: .; V: TRBV28; length: 16; CDR3: CASLSLQGGLANVLTF; DNA: TGTGCCAGCCTTTCTCTGCAGGGTGGGTTGGCCAACGTCCTGACTTTC
size: .; J: TRBJ2-7; D: .; V: TRBV27; length: 13; CDR3: CALADGDSYEQYF; DNA: TGTGCCTTGGCGGACGGGGACTCCTACGAGCAGTACTTC
size: once; J: TRBJ1-1; D: .; V: TRBV21-1; length: 17; CDR3: CASSKGGCRGINTEAFF; DNA: TGTGCCAGCAGCAAGGGGGGGTGTCGGGGGATCAACACTGAAGCTTTCTTT
size: once; J: TRBJ1-1; D: TRBD1; V: TRBV2; length: 14; CDR3: CASSGQGYYTEAFF; DNA: TGTGCCAGCAGCGGACAGGGCTATTACACTGAAGCTTTCTTT
size: .; J: TRBJ2-1; D: TRBD2; V: TRBV5-4; length: 13; CDR3: CASSSAGGDEQFF; DNA: TGTGCCAGCAGTTCAGCGGGGGGCGATGAGCAGTTCTTC
size: few; J: TRBJ1-5; D: .; V: TRBV6-1; length: 15; CDR3: CASSEERYSNQPQHF; DNA: TGTGCCAGCAGTGAAGAGAGGTATAGCAATCAGCCCCAGCATTTT
size: few; J: TRBJ1-2; D: .; V: TRBV28; length: 11; CDR3: CASSNRYGYTF; DNA: TGTGCCAGCAGCAACCGGTATGGCTACACCTTC
size: .; J: TRBJ1-4; D: .; V: TRBV29-1; length: 16; CDR3: CSVRGIRGEANEKLFF; DNA: TGCAGCGTTCGCGGGATACGAGGGGAGGCTAATGAAAAACTGTTTTTT
size: .; J: TRBJ1-2; D: TRBD1; V: TRBV5-6; length: 17; CDR3: CASSLPQATGLGFGYTF; DNA: TGTGCCAGCAGCTTACCCCAAGCGACAGGGCTGGGTTTTGGCTACACCTTC
size: few; J: TRBJ2-1; D: .; V: TRBV5-6; length: 15; CDR3: CASSPTLTSYNEQFF; DNA: TGTGCCAGCAGTCCTACACTAACGTCCTACAATGAGCAGTTCTTC
size: .; J: TRBJ2-1; D: TRBD2; V: TRBV11-2; length: 17; CDR3: CASSPRTSGSSYNEQFF; DNA: TGTGCCAGCAGCCCGCGGACTAGCGGGAGCTCCTACAATGAGCAGTTCTTC
size: .; J: TRBJ2-2; D: TRBD1; V: TRBV12-5; length: 20; CDR3: CASGLSRDSTGQKNTGELFF; DNA: TGTGCTAGTGGTTTGTCACGTGATAGTACGGGACAGAAAAACACCGGGGAGCTGTTTTTT
size: .; J: TRBJ1-6; D: .; V: TRBV19; length: 16; CDR3: CASSIVAQRRDSPLHF; DNA: TGTGCCAGTAGTATTGTAGCACAGCGGAGGGATTCACCCCTCCACTTT
size: few; J: TRBJ1-2; D: TRBD1; V: TRBV2; length: 12; CDR3: CASIGTVYGYTF; DNA: TGTGCCAGCATCGGGACAGTCTATGGCTACACCTTC
size: .; J: TRBJ1-1; D: .; V: TRBV25-1; length: 12; CDR3: CASRKGYTEAFF; DNA: TGTGCCAGCAGGAAGGGGTACACTGAAGCTTTCTTT
size: .; J: TRBJ2-5; D: TRBD1; V: TRBV9; length: 18; CDR3: CASSVANGAGTGQETQYF; DNA: TGTGCCAGCAGCGTAGCTAATGGAGCCGGGACAGGGCAAGAGACCCAGTACTTC